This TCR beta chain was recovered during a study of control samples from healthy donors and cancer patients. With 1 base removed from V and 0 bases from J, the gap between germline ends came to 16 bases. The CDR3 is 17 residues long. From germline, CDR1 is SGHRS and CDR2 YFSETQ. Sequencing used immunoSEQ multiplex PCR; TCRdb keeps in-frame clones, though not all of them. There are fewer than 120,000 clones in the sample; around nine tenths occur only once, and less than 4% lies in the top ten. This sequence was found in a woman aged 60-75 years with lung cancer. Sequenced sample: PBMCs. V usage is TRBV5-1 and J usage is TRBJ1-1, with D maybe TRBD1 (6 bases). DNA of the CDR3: TGCGCCAGCAGCTTGAATGGCCAGGGGAGTCTGAACACTGAAGCTTTCTTT. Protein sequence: CASSLNGQGSLNTEAFF.